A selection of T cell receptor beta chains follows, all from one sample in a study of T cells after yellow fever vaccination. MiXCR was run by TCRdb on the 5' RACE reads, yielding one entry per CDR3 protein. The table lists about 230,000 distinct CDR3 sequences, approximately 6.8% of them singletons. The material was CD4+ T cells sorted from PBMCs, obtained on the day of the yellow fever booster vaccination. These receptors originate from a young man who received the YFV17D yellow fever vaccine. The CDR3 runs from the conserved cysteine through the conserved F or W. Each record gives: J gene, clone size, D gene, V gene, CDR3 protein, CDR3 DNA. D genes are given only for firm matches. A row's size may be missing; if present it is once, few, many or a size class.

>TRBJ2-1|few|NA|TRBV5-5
CASKRASSHEQFF
TGTGCCAGCAAGCGGGCTAGTAGTCATGAGCAGTTCTTC
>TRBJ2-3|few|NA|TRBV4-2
CASSQGRGTDTQYF
TGTGCCAGCAGCCAAGGGCGGGGCACAGATACGCAGTATTTT
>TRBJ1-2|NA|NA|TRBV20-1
CSAPNPGRGHGYTF
TGCAGTGCACCGAACCCCGGCAGGGGTCATGGCTACACCTTC
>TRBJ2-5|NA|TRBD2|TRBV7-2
CASSPHVREGRETQYF
TGTGCCAGCAGCCCACATGTGCGGGAGGGGAGAGAGACCCAGTACTTC
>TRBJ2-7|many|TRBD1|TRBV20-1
CSASRTGEEQYF
TGCAGTGCCTCGAGAACAGGGGAAGAGCAGTACTTC
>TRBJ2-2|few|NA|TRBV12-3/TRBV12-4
CASRPGLQAGELFF
TGTGCCAGCAGGCCGGGACTCCAGGCCGGGGAGCTGTTTTTT
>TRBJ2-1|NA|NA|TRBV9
CASSEGGASRDEQFF
TGTGCCAGCAGCGAAGGGGGGGCGAGTAGAGATGAGCAGTTCTTC
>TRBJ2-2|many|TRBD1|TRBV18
CASSPRDRESGELFF
TGTGCCAGCTCACCTCGGGACAGGGAGTCCGGGGAGCTGTTTTTT
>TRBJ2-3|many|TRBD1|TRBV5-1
CASSLAGTGSDTQYF
TGCGCCAGCAGCTTGGCCGGGACAGGGTCAGATACGCAGTATTTT
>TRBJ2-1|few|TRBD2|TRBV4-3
CASSQIAGGYNEQFF
TGCGCCAGCAGCCAAATAGCGGGAGGTTACAATGAGCAGTTCTTC
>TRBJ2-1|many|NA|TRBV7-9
CASSLEFEQFF
TGTGCCAGCAGCTTAGAATTTGAGCAGTTCTTC
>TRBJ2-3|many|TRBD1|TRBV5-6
CASSADRGTDTQYF
TGTGCCAGCAGCGCGGACAGGGGCACAGATACGCAGTATTTT
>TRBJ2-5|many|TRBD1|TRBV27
CASSFTRDRGGETQYF
TGTGCCAGCAGTTTTACCCGGGACAGGGGAGGGGAGACCCAGTACTTC
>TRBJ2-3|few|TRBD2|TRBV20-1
CSARVYSGSTDTQYF
TGCAGTGCTAGAGTTTATAGCGGGAGCACAGATACGCAGTATTTT
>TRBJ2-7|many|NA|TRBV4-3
CASSLNRGGYEQYF
TGCGCCAGCAGCCTAAACAGGGGAGGGTACGAGCAGTACTTC
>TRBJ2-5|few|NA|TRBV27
CASSHFPPSEQETQYF
TGTGCCAGCAGTCACTTCCCTCCTAGCGAACAAGAGACCCAGTACTTC
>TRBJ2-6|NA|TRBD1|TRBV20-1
CSARKGTGGHSGANVLTF
TGCAGTGCCAGAAAGGGGACAGGGGGACACTCTGGGGCCAACGTCCTGACTTTC
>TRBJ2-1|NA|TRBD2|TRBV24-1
CATSPTLAGGTNEQFF
TGTGCCACCAGCCCGACCCTAGCGGGAGGGACTAATGAGCAGTTCTTC
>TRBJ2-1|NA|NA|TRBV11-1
CASSLSAGTASSYNEQFF
TGTGCCAGCAGCTTATCTGCGGGAACTGCTAGCTCCTACAATGAGCAGTTCTTC
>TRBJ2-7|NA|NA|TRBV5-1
CASSLDSRSYEQYF
TGCGCCAGCAGCTTGGACAGTCGGTCCTACGAGCAGTACTTC
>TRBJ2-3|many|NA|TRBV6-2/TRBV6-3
CASSSWSDTQYF
TGTGCCAGCAGCTCCTGGTCAGATACGCAGTATTTT
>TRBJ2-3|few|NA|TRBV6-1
CASSGVVGTDTQYF
TGTGCCAGCAGTGGTGTAGTTGGCACAGATACGCAGTATTTT
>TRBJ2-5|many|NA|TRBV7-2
CASSPQTAETQYF
TGTGCCAGCAGCCCACAGACTGCGGAGACCCAGTACTTC
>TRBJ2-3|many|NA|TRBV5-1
CASSLEFSARSTDTQYF
TGCGCCAGCAGCTTGGAATTTTCGGCGCGCAGCACAGATACGCAGTATTTT
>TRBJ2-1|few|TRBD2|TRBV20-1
CSARGGGSSYNEQFF
TGCAGTGCTAGGGGTGGCGGGAGCTCCTACAATGAGCAGTTCTTC
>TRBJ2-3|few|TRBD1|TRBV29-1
CSGTGQYTDTQYF
TGCAGCGGTACGGGACAGTACACAGATACGCAGTATTTT
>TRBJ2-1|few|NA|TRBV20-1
CSARDRTGNEQFF
TGCAGTGCTAGAGATCGTACAGGGAATGAGCAGTTCTTC
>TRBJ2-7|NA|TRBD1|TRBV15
CATSREGDRNYEQYF
TGTGCCACCAGCAGAGAAGGGGACAGAAACTACGAGCAGTACTTC
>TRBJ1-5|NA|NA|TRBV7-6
CASSLGDGQPQHF
TGTGCCAGCAGCTTAGGGGACGGACAGCCCCAGCATTTT